This T cell receptor (beta chain) was recorded in a study of shared clonotypes between healthy human individuals. This clone was recorded only once. What it recognizes is unknown. Within the sample, other DNA sequences also encode this same CDR3. Study-wide results and caveats: It was the non-shared clonotypes that had lower generation probabilities than clonotypes shared by all four donors. Naive subsets, compared against memory subsets, generally had larger estimated richness values.

The CDR3 is made up of 15 amino acids. V was pared by 0 bases and J by 4 bases, with 10 bases between. Per the germline V gene, CDR1 is LGHNA and CDR2 is YSLEER. It was at deep level that the assay was run. The table came from immunoSEQ multiplex PCR; TCRdb's copy has only in-frame clones and leaves some out. The top ten clones hold about 0.13% of a sample with 2 million to 2.5 million clones, approximately 95% of them seen once. The sequencing sample was made of naive CD4+ T cells sorted from blood. The subset denotes: CD45RA+ positively selected. The genes are TRBV4-3 and TRBJ2-1; unclear D gene. This receptor was obtained from a man younger than 35 in good health. The CDR3 sequence is CASSQDRGSYNEQFF. DNA for the CDR3: TGCGCCAGCAGCCAAGACCGAGGTTCTTACAATGAGCAGTTCTTC.